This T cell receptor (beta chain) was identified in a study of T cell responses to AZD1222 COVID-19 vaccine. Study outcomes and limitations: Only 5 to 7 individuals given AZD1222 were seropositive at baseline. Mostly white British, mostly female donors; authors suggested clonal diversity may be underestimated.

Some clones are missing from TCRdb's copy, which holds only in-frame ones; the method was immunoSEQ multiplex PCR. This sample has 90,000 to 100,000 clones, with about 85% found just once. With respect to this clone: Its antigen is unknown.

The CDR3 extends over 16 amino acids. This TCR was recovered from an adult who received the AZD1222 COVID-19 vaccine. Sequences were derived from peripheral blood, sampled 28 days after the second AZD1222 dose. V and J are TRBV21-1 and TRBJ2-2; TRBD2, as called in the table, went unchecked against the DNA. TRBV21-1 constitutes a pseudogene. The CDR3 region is CASSGRGLPITGELFF. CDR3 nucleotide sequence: TGTGCCAGCAGCGGAAGGGGACTCCCCATAACCGGGGAGCTGTTTTTT.